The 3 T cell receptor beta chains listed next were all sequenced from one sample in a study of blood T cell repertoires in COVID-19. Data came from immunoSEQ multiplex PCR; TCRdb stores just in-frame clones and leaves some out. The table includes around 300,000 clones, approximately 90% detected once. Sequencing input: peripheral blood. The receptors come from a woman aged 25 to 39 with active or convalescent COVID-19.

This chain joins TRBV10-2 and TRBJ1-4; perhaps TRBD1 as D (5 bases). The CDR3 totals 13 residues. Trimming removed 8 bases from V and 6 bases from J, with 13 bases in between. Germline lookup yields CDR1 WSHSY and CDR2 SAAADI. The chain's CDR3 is CASRRGQDEKLFF. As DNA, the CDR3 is TGCGCCAGCCGAAGGGGCCAGGATGAAAAACTGTTTTTT.

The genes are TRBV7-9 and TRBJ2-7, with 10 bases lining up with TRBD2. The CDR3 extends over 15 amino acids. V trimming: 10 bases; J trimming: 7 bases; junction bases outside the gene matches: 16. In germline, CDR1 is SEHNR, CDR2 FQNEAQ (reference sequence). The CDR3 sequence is CATLTSSGGIQEQYF. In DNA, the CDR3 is TGTGCCACCCTAACCTCTAGCGGGGGCATCCAAGAGCAGTACTTC.

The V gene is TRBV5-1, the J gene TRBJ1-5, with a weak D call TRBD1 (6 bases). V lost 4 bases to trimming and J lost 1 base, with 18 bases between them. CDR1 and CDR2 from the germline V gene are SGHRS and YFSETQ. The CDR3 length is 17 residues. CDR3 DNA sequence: TGCGCCAGCAGCCCGGGACCCGGGGGGGCCAGCAATCAGCCCCAGCATTTT. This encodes CASSPGPGGASNQPQHF.